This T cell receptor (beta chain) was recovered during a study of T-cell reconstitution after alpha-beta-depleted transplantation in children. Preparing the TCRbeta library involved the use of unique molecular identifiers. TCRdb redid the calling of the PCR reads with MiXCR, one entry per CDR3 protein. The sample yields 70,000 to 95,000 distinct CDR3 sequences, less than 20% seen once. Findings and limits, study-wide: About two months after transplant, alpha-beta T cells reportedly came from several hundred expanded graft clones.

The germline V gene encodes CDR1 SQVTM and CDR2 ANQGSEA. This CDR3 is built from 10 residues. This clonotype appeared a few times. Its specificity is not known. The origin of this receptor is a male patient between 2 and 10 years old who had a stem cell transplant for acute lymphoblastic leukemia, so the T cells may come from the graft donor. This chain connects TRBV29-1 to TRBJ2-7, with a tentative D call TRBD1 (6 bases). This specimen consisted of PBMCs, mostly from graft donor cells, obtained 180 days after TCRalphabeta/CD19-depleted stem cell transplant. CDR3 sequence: CSATGSEQYF. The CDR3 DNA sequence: TGCAGTGCCACAGGGAGCGAGCAGTACTTC.